This T cell receptor beta chain is from a study of T cell repertoires in cytomegalovirus infection. Across the study: Public TCR beta signatures marked donors with CMV infection and the matching HLA.

Points on this clonotype: The antigen is unknown.

Whole-study results and caveats: Identification of carriers of CMV plus the relevant HLA was achieved through cumulative public TCR beta family frequency. Dominating the ex vivo response were TCR beta clonotypes that were CMV-specific and HLA-C-restricted.

MiXCR, applied by TCRdb to the reads, yields one record per CDR3 protein. The data hold 150,000 to 200,000 distinct CDR3 sequences, with about a tenth observed a single time. Germline V CDR1 and CDR2: SQVTM, ANQGSEA. The CDR3 runs to 14 residues. J lost 1 base, V lost 7 bases, and 6 bases had no gene match. This TCR came from a human donor in good health (CMV status not recorded). Some clones in this sample may be carry-over from other donors' samples. What was sequenced was PBMCs. V is TRBV29-1 and J is TRBJ2-1; 8 bases fit TRBD1. The CDR3 nucleotides read TGCAGCGGCAAGGACAGGGTTTCCTACAATGAGCAGTTCTTC. Protein product: CSGKDRVSYNEQFF.